This record concerns one TCR beta chain sequence. Germline V CDR1 and CDR2: MDHEN, SYDVKM. The CDR3 has 15 amino acids. J was trimmed by 1 base and V by 6 bases; bases with no gene match: 6. The sample belongs to a study of STAT5B mutations in CD4+ large granular lymphocyte leukemia. The repertoire was sequenced with immunoSEQ multiplex PCR; TCRdb's copy has only in-frame clones and lacks some. The sample carries about 24,000 clones, about two thirds recorded once. Healthy controls were blood donor buffy coats. Sequences were obtained from CD4+ T cells from blood buffy coats. The chain recombines TRBV28 with TRBJ1-3, with 7 nucleotides matching TRBD1. This receptor was identified in a human donor in good health. CDR3: CASSQGGASGNTIYF. CDR3 in DNA: TGTGCCAGCAGCCAAGGGGGCGCGTCTGGAAACACCATATATTTT. Full variable domain (remainder filled in from reference TRBV28 and TRBJ1-3): DVKVTQSSRYLVKRTGEKVFLECVQDMDHENMFWYRQDPGLGLRLIYFSYDVKMKEKGDIPEGYSVSREKKERFSLILESASTNQTSMYLCASSQGGASGNTIYFGEGSWLTVV.